This T cell receptor beta chain stems from a study of blood T cell repertoires in COVID-19. Whole-study context: The United States, Italy and Spain provided the acute and convalescent COVID-19 samples. From T cells, B-cell-depleted T cells, or PBMCs came the material, which was cDNA or gDNA.

Per the original methods: Using reference gene primer amplification, nucleated cell counts were estimated. Sequencing used immunoSEQ multiplex PCR; TCRdb keeps in-frame clones, though not all of them. V and J calls and clone size are given by that table; D and trimming were obtained from the DNA. The sample holds 110,000 or so clones; 60% to 85% are singletons and the top ten take about 6.6%. The origin of this receptor is a man aged 70-80 years with acute or convalescent COVID-19. The sample consisted of peripheral blood.

DNA for the CDR3: TGTGCCAGCAGCCTGAGGACTAGCGGGAGCTCCTACAATGAGCAGTTCTTC. Translation gives CASSLRTSGSSYNEQFF. The V and J genes are TRBV3-1 (or the pseudogene TRBV3-2) and TRBJ2-1, with TRBD2 identical over 13 bases. Germline trimming cut 4 bases from V and 0 bases from J; bases unmatched to any gene: 3. The CDR3 has 17 residues. Germline V gene lookup returns CDR1 LGHDT and CDR2 YNNKEL (reference sequence).